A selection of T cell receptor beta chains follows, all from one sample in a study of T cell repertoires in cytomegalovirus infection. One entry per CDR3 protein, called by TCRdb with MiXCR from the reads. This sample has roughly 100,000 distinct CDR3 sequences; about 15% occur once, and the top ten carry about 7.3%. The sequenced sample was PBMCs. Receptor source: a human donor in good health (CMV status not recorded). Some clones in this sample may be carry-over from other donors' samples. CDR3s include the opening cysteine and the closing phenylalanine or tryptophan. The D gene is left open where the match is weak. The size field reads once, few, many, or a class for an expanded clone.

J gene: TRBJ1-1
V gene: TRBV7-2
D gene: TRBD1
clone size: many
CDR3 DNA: TGTGCCAGCAGCGTATCAGGGGGCGTCACTGAAGCTTTCTTT
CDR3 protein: CASSVSGGVTEAFF

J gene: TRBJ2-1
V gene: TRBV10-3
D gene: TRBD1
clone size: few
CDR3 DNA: TGTGCCATCAGTGAGGGACAGGGGACTTACAATGAGCAGTTCTTC
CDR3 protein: CAISEGQGTYNEQFF

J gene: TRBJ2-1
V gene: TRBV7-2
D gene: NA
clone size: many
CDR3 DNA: TGTGCCAGCAGCTCGATTACCTACAATGAGCAGTTCTTC
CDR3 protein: CASSSITYNEQFF

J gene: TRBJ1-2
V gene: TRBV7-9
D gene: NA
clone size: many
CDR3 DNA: TGTGCCAGCAGCCCCGAGGGGCTGGATGGCTACACCTTC
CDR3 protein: CASSPEGLDGYTF

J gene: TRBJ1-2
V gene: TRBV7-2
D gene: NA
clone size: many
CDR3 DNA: TGTGCCAGCAGCTTATTGGGTAGGGAAGTCGATGGCTACACCTTC
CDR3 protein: CASSLLGREVDGYTF

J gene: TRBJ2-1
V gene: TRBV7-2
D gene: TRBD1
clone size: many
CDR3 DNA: TGTGCCAGCAGCTTAGGAGTTTTTATTCGACAGGGGGCGAGGAGTGAGCAGTTCTTC
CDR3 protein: CASSLGVFIRQGARSEQFF

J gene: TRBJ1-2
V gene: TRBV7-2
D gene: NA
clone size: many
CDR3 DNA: TGTGCCAGCAGCTTAGGGCGGCAGTCCCAGGGGTATGGCTACACCTTC
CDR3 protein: CASSLGRQSQGYGYTF

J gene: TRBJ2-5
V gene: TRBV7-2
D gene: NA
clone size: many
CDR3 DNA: TGTGCCAGCAACATAGGGCTAGCGCAAGAGACCCAGTACTTC
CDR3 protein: CASNIGLAQETQYF

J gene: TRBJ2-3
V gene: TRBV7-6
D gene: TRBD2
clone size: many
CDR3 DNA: TGTGCCAGCAGCCCCGGACTAGCGGGGGCAGATACGCAGTATTTT
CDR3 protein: CASSPGLAGADTQYF

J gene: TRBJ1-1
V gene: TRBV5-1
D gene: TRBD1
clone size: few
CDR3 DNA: TGCGCCAGCAGCTTGGACACACAGGGGGTTAGTACTGAAGCTTTCTTT
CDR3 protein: CASSLDTQGVSTEAFF

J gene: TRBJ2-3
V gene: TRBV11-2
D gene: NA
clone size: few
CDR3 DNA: TGTGCCAGCACCGCCTTCCGAGATACGCAGTATTTT
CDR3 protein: CASTAFRDTQYF

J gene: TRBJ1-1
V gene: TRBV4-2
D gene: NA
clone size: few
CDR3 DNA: TGTGCCAGCAGCCAAGAAAGTCTTCCAGGGTCCACTGAAGCTTTCTTT
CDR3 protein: CASSQESLPGSTEAFF

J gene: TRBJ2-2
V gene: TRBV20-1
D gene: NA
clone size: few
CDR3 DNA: TGCAGTGCTACGGGTCAGCAGGACACCGGGGAGCTGTTTTTT
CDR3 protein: CSATGQQDTGELFF

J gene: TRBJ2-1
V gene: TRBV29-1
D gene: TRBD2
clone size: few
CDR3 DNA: TGCAGCGTTGACAGCGGGGGATACAATGAGCAGTTCTTC
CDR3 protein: CSVDSGGYNEQFF

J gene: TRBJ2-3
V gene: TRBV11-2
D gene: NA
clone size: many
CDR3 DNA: TGTGCCAGCAGCTTAGGGCTTTCTAGCACAGATACGCAGTATTTT
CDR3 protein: CASSLGLSSTDTQYF

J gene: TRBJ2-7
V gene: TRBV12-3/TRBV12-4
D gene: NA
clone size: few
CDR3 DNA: TGTGCCAGCAGTTTCTCCCAAGTAGAGCAGTACTTC
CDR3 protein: CASSFSQVEQYF

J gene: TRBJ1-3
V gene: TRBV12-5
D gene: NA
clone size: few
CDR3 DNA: TGTGCTAGTGGTCTCCTGAACCGTCAGATCCCTGGAAACACCATATATTTT
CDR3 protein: CASGLLNRQIPGNTIYF